This entry concerns a single TCR beta chain. Its antigen remains unidentified. This sample is drawn from a study of response to subunit inactivated influenza vaccine. V lost 2 bases and J 0 bases, leaving 11 bases between the germline ends. This CDR3 contains 17 residues. Germline V lookup: CDR1 LGHDT, CDR2 YNNKEL (reference sequence). Overall study results and limits: That few new T cells are recruited by each seasonal influenza vaccination was the authors' suggestion.

TCRdb re-called the RT-PCR reads through MiXCR, storing one row per CDR3 protein. This sample has hundreds of thousands of distinct CDR3 sequences; less than 10% occur once, and the top ten carry 10% to 15%. The sequenced sample was PBMCs from blood, obtained approximately 25 months after vaccination. The genes are TRBV3-1 and TRBJ2-6; possibly TRBD2 for D (6 bases). The clonotype was recovered from a man between 45 and 75 years old who received an inactivated influenza vaccine. CDR3 DNA sequence: TGTGCCAGCAGCCAACCGGGACTTGGCTCTGGGGCCAACGTCCTGACTTTC. Translating it yields CASSQPGLGSGANVLTF.